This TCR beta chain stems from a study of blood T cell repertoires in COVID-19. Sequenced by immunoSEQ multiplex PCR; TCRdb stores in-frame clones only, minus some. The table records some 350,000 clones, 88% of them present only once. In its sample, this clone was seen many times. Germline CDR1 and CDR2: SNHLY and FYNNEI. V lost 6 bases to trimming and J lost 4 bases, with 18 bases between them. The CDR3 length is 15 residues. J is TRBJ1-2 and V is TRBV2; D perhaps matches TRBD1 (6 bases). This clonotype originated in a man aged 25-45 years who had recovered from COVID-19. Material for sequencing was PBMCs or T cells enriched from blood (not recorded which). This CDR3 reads CASRTNTGLVYGYTF. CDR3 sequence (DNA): TGTGCCAGCAGAACGAACACAGGGTTGGTCTATGGCTACACCTTC.